Each of the 8 T cell receptor beta chains below was sequenced from the same sample in a study of T cells in Graves' hyperthyroidism and ophthalmopathy. It was RNA transcripts that yielded the amplified TCR beta CDR3 regions. A set of HTBI primers served as the primers for a first-round RT-PCR of the TCR CDR3. In TCRdb, the multiplex PCR reads were re-called with MiXCR into one record per CDR3 protein. Of more than 550,000 distinct CDR3 sequences in the sample, approximately 19% were seen once. Sequenced material: blood. The source is a woman between 50 and 59 years old with Graves' hyperthyroidism that later progressed to Graves' ophthalmopathy.

J is TRBJ1-2 and V is TRBV6-1, with D possibly TRBD1 on 5 matching bases. Per germline, CDR1 MNHNS and CDR2 SASEGT. The CDR3 contains 14 residues. V was trimmed by 3 bases and J by 4 bases, leaving 12 bases between them. The CDR3 loop reads CASSEWDGPYGYTF. CDR3 bases: TGTGCCAGCAGTGAGTGGGACGGCCCCTATGGCTACACCTTC.

The rearrangement links TRBV4-1 to TRBJ2-5, with D possibly TRBD2 on 5 matching bases. Trimming removed 2 bases at V and 2 bases at J, with 12 bases between. CDR1 and CDR2 from the germline V gene are MGHRA and YSYEKL. The CDR3 is 15 amino acids. CDR3 nucleotide sequence: TGCGCCAGCAGCCAATACGTACGGGGACAAGAGACCCAGTACTTC. It encodes CASSQYVRGQETQYF.

The chain couples TRBV24-1 to TRBJ2-1; no clear D. The V and J ends lost 3 bases and 5 bases respectively, with 7 bases between them. From germline, CDR1 is KGHDR and CDR2 SFDVKD. The length of the CDR3 is 13 residues. The CDR3 spells CATSDPGHNEQFF. The DNA for the CDR3 is TGTGCCACCAGTGATCCCGGGCACAATGAGCAGTTCTTC.

The chain is built from TRBV5-1 and TRBJ2-1; 13 nucleotides agree with TRBD2. The V and J ends lost 3 bases and 1 base, in that order; junction bases with no gene match: 13. The CDR3 extends over 20 amino acids. Germline V lookup: CDR1 SGHRS, CDR2 YFSETQ. The CDR3 DNA reads TGCGCCAGCAGCTCCCCCTCGGGACTAGCGGGGTATAGGTCCTACAATGAGCAGTTCTTC. Translation gives CASSSPSGLAGYRSYNEQFF.

This clonotype was picked up a small number of times. V is TRBV7-3 and J is TRBJ2-7; 8 bases are a match to TRBD2. From germline, CDR1 is SGHTA and CDR2 FQGTGA. CDR3 length: 15 residues. V shed 4 bases, J shed 3 bases, and the junction held 8 bases outside the gene matches. The CDR3 is CASSYTGGGHYEQYF. In DNA form, the CDR3 reads TGTGCCAGCAGCTATACGGGCGGGGGGCACTACGAGCAGTACTTC.

The chain combines TRBV7-2 with TRBJ1-2; D unclear. Looked up from germline, CDR1 is SGHTA and CDR2 is FQGNSA. This CDR3 has 17 residues. V was shortened by 1 base and J by 3 bases, with 18 bases between the two germline ends. CDR3 residues: CASSLDPLGLGDYGYTF. Written as DNA, the CDR3 is TGTGCCAGCAGCTTAGACCCCTTAGGGTTGGGAGACTATGGCTACACCTTC.

The chain's CDR3 is CASSLMGDEQPQHF. The CDR3 region has the DNA TGTGCCAGCAGCTTAATGGGGGACGAGCAGCCCCAGCATTTT. The chain joins TRBV7-2 to TRBJ1-5; D may be TRBD1 (5 bases). V dropped 2 bases and J dropped 7 bases, with 12 bases sitting between them. CDR1 is SGHTA and CDR2 is FQGNSA in the germline V gene. This CDR3 region has 14 residues.

This clonotype appeared many times. The rearrangement joins TRBV11-2 to TRBJ2-1; no clear D. V lost 0 bases and J lost 2, with 8 bases in between. CDR1 SGHAT and CDR2 FQNNGV come from the germline V gene. The CDR3 sequence is 15 residues long. For the CDR3, the DNA is TGTGCCAGCAGCTTAGAGTCGGCAGCCTACAATGAGCAGTTCTTC. It is translated as CASSLESAAYNEQFF. Full variable domain (outside the CDR3, taken from reference TRBV11-2 and TRBJ2-1): EAGVAQSPRYKIIEKRQSVAFWCNPISGHATLYWYQQILGQGPKLLIQFQNNGVVDDSQLPKDRFSAERLKGVDSTLKIQPAKLEDSAVYLCASSLESAAYNEQFFGPGTRLTVL.